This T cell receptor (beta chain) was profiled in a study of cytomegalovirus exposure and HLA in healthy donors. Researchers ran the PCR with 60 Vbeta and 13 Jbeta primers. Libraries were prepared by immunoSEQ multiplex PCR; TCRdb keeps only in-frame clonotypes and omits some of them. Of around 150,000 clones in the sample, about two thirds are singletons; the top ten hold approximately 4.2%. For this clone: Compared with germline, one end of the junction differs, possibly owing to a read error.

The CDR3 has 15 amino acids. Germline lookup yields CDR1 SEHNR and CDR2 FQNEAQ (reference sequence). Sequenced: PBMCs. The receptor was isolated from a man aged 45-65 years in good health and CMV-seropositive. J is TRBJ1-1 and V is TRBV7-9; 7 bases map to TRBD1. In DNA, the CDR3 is TGTTCCAGCAGCTTGGGGACAGTACGTAGCACTGAAGCTTTCTTT. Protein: CSSSLGTVRSTEAFF.